This T cell receptor (beta chain) comes out of a study of T cell repertoires in cytomegalovirus infection (dated by TCRdb to between 2018 and 2021). Regarding the research as a whole: The HLA type of each donor mattered for the analysis, because public TCR beta signatures pointed to carriage of CMV infection along with the matching HLA type.

From the cysteine up to the phenylalanine, the CDR3 has a length of 14 residues. The read is trimmed to its CDR3 DNA, 42 bases read in frame from base 1. The germline V gene sets CDR1 to MDHEN and CDR2 to SYDVKM. V is shortened by 3 bases, J by 7 bases, and the region joining them spans 15 bases. Results and caveats for the whole study, not just this receptor: Cumulative frequency of public TCR beta family members discriminated carriers of CMV infection plus the relevant HLA type in this cohort and an independent approximately 360-donor cohort. In the ex vivo response, HLA-C-restricted CMV-specific TCR beta clonotypes were dominant, and in two of eight donors the single most frequent clonotype came from this HLA-C-restricted group.

TCRdb names Illumina HiSeq 1500 as the instrument used. The public reads were reanalyzed by TCRdb: fastp trimming at Q25, MiXCR alignment, in-frame beta chains only. Every CDR3 protein is listed once, alongside the most common genes and DNA of its rows. The sample data list more than 150,000 distinct CDR3 sequences, and under 20% of these were observed just once. The ten largest clones add up to roughly a sixth of the sample. This clonotype was recorded a few times. The specificity of this receptor is unknown. It has no much larger one-base neighbor in the sample; base qualities were not kept. Sequenced: CD8+ T cells from PBMCs. The chain is encoded by TRBV28 joined to TRBJ1-1, with no D gene named confidently. The TCR was taken from a human donor in good health (CMV status not recorded). Some clones in this sample may be carry-over from other donors' samples. The bases read TGTGCCAGCAGTTTGTCCCCACGAACCGTTGAAGCTTTCTTT. The translation is CASSLSPRTVEAFF.